The rows below give T cell receptor beta chains drawn from one sample of a study of blood T cells in healthy people across ages. MiXCR, applied by TCRdb to the 5' RACE reads, yields one record per CDR3 protein. This sample carries 600,000 to 900,000 distinct CDR3 sequences, around 25% of them seen once, and the ten largest clones take around 2.9%. This sample also appeared in a second study, on T cells of mothers and their children.

The specimen sequenced was blood. The receptors originated from a boy between 10 and 17 years old in good health. The CDR3 runs from the conserved cysteine through the conserved F or W. The D gene is left open where the match is weak. Clone size is given for some rows only: seen once, a few or many times, or a class if the clone is expanded.

TRBV5-5	TRBD2	TRBJ2-1	few	CASSYTGGRGNNEQFF	TGTGCCAGCAGCTATACGGGAGGGCGGGGGAACAATGAGCAGTTCTTC
TRBV20-1	.	TRBJ1-2	few	CNPYQPGDGYTF	TGCAATCCCTATCAACCCGGGGATGGCTACACCTTC
TRBV19	.	TRBJ1-2	.	CASKISRGERNYGYTF	TGTGCCAGTAAAATCTCCCGAGGGGAGAGGAACTATGGCTACACCTTC
TRBV20-1	TRBD1	TRBJ2-5	few	CSARASGQGVETQYF	TGCAGTGCTAGAGCTTCGGGACAGGGAGTAGAGACCCAGTACTTC
TRBV6-5	TRBD1	TRBJ2-7	.	CASSYAGTGFSYEQYF	TGTGCCAGCAGTTACGCCGGGACAGGCTTCTCCTACGAGCAGTACTTC
TRBV7-2	TRBD1	TRBJ2-1	few	CASSLGQASYNEQFF	TGTGCCAGCAGCCTTGGACAGGCATCCTACAATGAGCAGTTCTTC
TRBV7-9	.	TRBJ2-3	.	CASTALGSSTDTRYF	TGTGCCAGCACCGCCCTAGGATCTAGCACAGATACGCGGTATTTT
TRBV5-1	.	TRBJ2-5	few	CASSLVGSPLQYF	TGCGCCAGCAGCTTGGTGGGTTCCCCGCTCCAGTACTTC
TRBV25-1	.	TRBJ1-2	many	CASSLSGGNYGYTF	TGTGCCAGCAGTCTAAGCGGGGGAAACTATGGCTACACCTTC
TRBV7-9	TRBD1	TRBJ2-3	.	CASSPDRGRGTDTQYF	TGTGCCAGCAGCCCCGACAGGGGGCGAGGCACAGATACGCAGTATTTT
TRBV6-2/TRBV6-3	.	TRBJ2-5	.	CASRAAGAGLETQYF	TGTGCCAGCAGGGCAGCTGGGGCAGGGTTGGAGACCCAGTACTTC
TRBV4-1	TRBD1	TRBJ1-2	.	CASSQWTGLSSSGYTF	TGCGCCAGCAGCCAATGGACAGGGCTATCCTCTAGTGGCTACACCTTC
TRBV12-3/TRBV12-4	.	TRBJ2-7	few	CASSNPPIVEQYF	TGTGCCAGCAGTAACCCTCCGATTGTGGAGCAGTACTTC
TRBV20-1	.	TRBJ2-3	.	CSYNRADTQYF	TGCAGTTATAACAGGGCAGATACGCAGTATTTT
TRBV6-5	TRBD1	TRBJ1-2	few	CASRRPGQGTYGYTF	TGTGCCAGCAGGCGGCCGGGACAGGGGACCTATGGCTACACCTTC
TRBV7-9	TRBD2	TRBJ2-5	.	CASSLAWLAGQETQYF	TGTGCCAGCAGCTTAGCGTGGCTAGCGGGACAAGAGACCCAGTACTTC
TRBV30	.	TRBJ2-5	.	CAWSVRNQETQYF	TGTGCCTGGAGTGTCAGGAATCAAGAGACCCAGTACTTC
TRBV11-3	.	TRBJ2-7	.	CANKPGADHEQYF	TGTGCCAACAAACCGGGAGCCGACCACGAGCAGTACTTC
TRBV30	.	TRBJ1-4	.	CAWSVRGGPNEKLFF	TGTGCCTGGAGTGTAAGAGGCGGCCCTAATGAAAAACTGTTTTTT
TRBV30	TRBD2	TRBJ2-3	.	CAWSVLSGGNTQYF	TGTGCCTGGAGTGTACTTAGCGGGGGGAATACGCAGTATTTT
TRBV12-3/TRBV12-4	.	TRBJ1-5	.	CASSRPGGSNQPQHF	TGTGCCAGCAGCCGTCCGGGCGGGAGCAATCAGCCCCAGCATTTT
TRBV12-3/TRBV12-4	TRBD1	TRBJ1-1	few	CASSQGAGVAFF	TGTGCCAGCAGCCAGGGGGCAGGGGTTGCTTTCTTT
TRBV27	TRBD1	TRBJ2-7	few	CASSTGVNYEQYF	TGTGCCAGCAGCACAGGGGTTAACTACGAGCAGTACTTC
TRBV12-3/TRBV12-4	.	TRBJ2-5	few	CASSELVTQYF	TGTGCCAGCAGCGAACTGGTGACCCAGTACTTC
TRBV11-2	.	TRBJ1-2	once	CASNPQGYNYGYTF	TGTGCCAGCAACCCCCAGGGATATAACTATGGCTACACCTTC
TRBV10-3	.	TRBJ2-7	.	CAIRASLSPGEQYF	TGTGCCATCCGGGCCAGCTTAAGTCCTGGGGAGCAGTACTTC
TRBV28	.	TRBJ2-5	.	CASSLPRSISDF	TGTGCCAGCAGTTTGCCGAGATCCATATCGGACTTC
TRBV5-1	.	TRBJ2-5	.	CAISSGGRTETQYF	TGCGCCATCAGCTCGGGGGGCCGGACGGAGACCCAGTACTTC
TRBV5-6	.	TRBJ2-7	few	CASSFGSGSYEQYF	TGTGCCAGCAGCTTCGGCTCGGGCTCCTACGAGCAGTACTTC
TRBV28	.	TRBJ2-5	few	CASSFPQKETQYF	TGTGCCAGCAGTTTCCCCCAGAAGGAGACCCAGTACTTC
TRBV6-5	TRBD1	TRBJ2-6	once	CASSYSRTGLSGANVLTF	TGTGCCAGCAGTTACAGCCGGACAGGGCTCTCTGGGGCCAACGTCCTGACTTTC
TRBV5-1	TRBD1	TRBJ2-7	few	CASSLGQGLLYEQYF	TGCGCCAGCAGCTTGGGACAGGGGCTACTCTACGAGCAGTACTTC
TRBV12-3/TRBV12-4	.	TRBJ1-1	.	CASSLSSAEAFF	TGTGCCAGCAGTTTATCGAGCGCTGAAGCTTTCTTT
TRBV27	TRBD1	TRBJ2-6	once	CASSSGTDFLANVLTF	TGTGCCAGCAGCTCCGGGACAGACTTTTTAGCCAACGTCCTGACTTTC
TRBV6-2/TRBV6-3	TRBD1	TRBJ1-1	.	CASSITGGTEAFF	TGTGCCAGCTCCATTACAGGGGGCACTGAAGCTTTCTTT
TRBV29-1	.	TRBJ2-5	.	CSVRDRNQETQYF	TGCAGCGTACGGGACCGTAACCAAGAGACCCAGTACTTC
TRBV12-5	TRBD2	TRBJ2-1	few	CASGWERGGRDEQFF	TGTGCTAGTGGTTGGGAGCGGGGGGGCCGCGATGAGCAGTTCTTC
TRBV20-1	TRBD2	TRBJ2-5	few	CSAREVGRVAETQYF	TGCAGTGCTAGAGAAGTAGGGAGGGTTGCGGAGACCCAGTACTTC
TRBV19	.	TRBJ2-1	.	CAGSMRGENYNEQFF	TGTGCCGGTAGTATGCGTGGGGAAAACTACAATGAGCAGTTCTTC
TRBV4-2	.	TRBJ1-2	.	CASSQAHRDGYTF	TGTGCCAGCAGCCAAGCGCACAGGGATGGCTACACCTTC
TRBV7-2	TRBD2	TRBJ2-3	.	CASSFGLAGATDTQYF	TGTGCCAGCAGCTTCGGACTAGCGGGGGCCACAGATACGCAGTATTTT
TRBV5-1	TRBD2	TRBJ2-1	few	CASSLLGLAGSNEQFF	TGCGCCAGCAGCTTGCTGGGACTAGCGGGTTCGAATGAGCAGTTCTTC